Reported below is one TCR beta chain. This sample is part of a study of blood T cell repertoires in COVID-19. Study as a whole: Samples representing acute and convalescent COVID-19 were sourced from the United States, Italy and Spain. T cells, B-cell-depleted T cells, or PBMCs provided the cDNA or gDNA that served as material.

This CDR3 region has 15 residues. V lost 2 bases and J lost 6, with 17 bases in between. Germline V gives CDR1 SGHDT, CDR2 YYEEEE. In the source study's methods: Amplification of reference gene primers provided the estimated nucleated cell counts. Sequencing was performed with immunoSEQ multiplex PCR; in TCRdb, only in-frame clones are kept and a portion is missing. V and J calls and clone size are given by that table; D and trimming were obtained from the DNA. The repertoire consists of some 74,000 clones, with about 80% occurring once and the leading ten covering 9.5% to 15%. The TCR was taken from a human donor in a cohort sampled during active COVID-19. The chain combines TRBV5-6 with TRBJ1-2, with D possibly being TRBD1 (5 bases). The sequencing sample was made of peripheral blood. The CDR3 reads CASSFWPAGKDGYTF. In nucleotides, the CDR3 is TGTGCCAGCAGCTTTTGGCCGGCAGGGAAGGATGGCTACACCTTC. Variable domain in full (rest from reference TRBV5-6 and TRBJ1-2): DAGVTQSPTHLIKTRGQQVTLRCSPKSGHDTVSWYQQALGQGPQFIFQYYEEEERQRGNFPDRFSGHQFPNYSSELNVNALLLGDSALYLCASSFWPAGKDGYTFGSGTRLTVV.